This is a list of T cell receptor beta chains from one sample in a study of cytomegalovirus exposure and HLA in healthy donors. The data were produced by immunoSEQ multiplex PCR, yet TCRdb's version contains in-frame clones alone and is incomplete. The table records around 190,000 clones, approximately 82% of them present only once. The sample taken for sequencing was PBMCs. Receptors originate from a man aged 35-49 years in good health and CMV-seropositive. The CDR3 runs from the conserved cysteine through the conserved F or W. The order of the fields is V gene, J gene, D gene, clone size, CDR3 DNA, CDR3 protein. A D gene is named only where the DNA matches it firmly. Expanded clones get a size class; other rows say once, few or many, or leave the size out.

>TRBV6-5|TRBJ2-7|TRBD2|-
TGTGCCAGCAGTTACTCAATCCTAGCGGAGGCCGAGCAGTACTTC
CASSYSILAEAEQYF
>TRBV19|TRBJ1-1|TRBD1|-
TGTGCCAGTAGTGCCCCGGGACAGGGATATTGGACTGAAGCTTTCTTT
CASSAPGQGYWTEAFF
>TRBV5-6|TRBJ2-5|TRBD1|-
TGTGCCAGCCAGGGGGCGGGCCGCCTGAAGACCCAGTACTTC
CASQGAGRLKTQYF
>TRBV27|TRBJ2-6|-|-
TGTGCCAGCAGTTTACAGGGGCGGAGCTCTGGGGCCAACGTCCTGACTTTC
CASSLQGRSSGANVLTF
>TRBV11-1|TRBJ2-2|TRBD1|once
TGTGCCAGCAGCCCCCGGGACAGGGACACCGGGGAGCTGTTTTTT
CASSPRDRDTGELFF
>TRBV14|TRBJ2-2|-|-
TGTGCCAGCAGCCTCGGGGGGCGGAAGAACACCGGGGAGCTGTTTTTT
CASSLGGRKNTGELFF
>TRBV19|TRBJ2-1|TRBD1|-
TGTGCCAGTAGTATGAGGACAGGCCTAGACAATGAGCAGTTCTTC
CASSMRTGLDNEQFF
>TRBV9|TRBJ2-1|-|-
TGTGCCAGCAGCGTAGCCGCAACTAGCAGGGTTTACAATGAGCAGTTCTTC
CASSVAATSRVYNEQFF
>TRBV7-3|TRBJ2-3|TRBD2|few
TGTGCCAGCAGCTCAGGAGGGAGGGCAGATACGCAGTATTTT
CASSSGGRADTQYF
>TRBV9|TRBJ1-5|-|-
TGTGCCAGCAGCGGGGGGGGGAGCAATCAGCCCCAGCATTTT
CASSGGGSNQPQHF
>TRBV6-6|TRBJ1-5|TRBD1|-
TGTGCCAGCAGTTACTCGGGACAGTTCAATCAGCCCCAGCATTTT
CASSYSGQFNQPQHF
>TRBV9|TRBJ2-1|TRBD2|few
TGTGCCAGCAGCGTAGAGGCCGTCACTAGCGTGGACGATGAGCAGTTCTTC
CASSVEAVTSVDDEQFF
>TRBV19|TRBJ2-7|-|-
TGTGCCAGTAGTATACGGGGAACCTACGAGCAGTACTTC
CASSIRGTYEQYF
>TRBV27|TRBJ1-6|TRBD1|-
TGTGCCAGCAGTCGGACAGGGGGCCTGGGAGGGGGTAATTCACCCCTCCACTTT
CASSRTGGLGGGNSPLHF
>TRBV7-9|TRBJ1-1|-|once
TGTTCCAGCAGCCCACCCCAACAGGGTGAAGCTTTCTTT
CSSSPPQQGEAFF
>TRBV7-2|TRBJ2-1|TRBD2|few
TGTGCCAGCAGCTGGATTCGTAGACTAGCGGGATCCTACAATGAGCAGTTCTTC
CASSWIRRLAGSYNEQFF
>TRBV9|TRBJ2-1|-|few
TGTGCCAGCAGCCGAGTAGGAGATATCGATGAGCAGTTCTTC
CASSRVGDIDEQFF
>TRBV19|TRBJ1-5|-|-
TGTGCCAGTAGTATAACAGCCCTAAGAAGCAATCAGCCCCAGCATTTT
CASSITALRSNQPQHF
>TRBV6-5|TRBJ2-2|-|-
TGTGCCAGCAGAATACAGGGCTCCACCGGGGAGCTGTTTTTT
CASRIQGSTGELFF
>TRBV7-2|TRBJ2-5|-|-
TGTGCCAGCAGCTTAGGCGGGAATTCCCAAGAGACCCAGTACTTC
CASSLGGNSQETQYF
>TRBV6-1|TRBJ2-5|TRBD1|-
TGTGCCAGCAGACGACAGGGCTACCAAGAGACCCAGTACTTC
CASRRQGYQETQYF
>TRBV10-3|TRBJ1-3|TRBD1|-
TGTGCCATCAGCCCAGGGGGCGGTGGTTTGTCTGGAAACACCATATATTTT
CAISPGGGGLSGNTIYF
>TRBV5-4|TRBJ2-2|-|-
TGTGCCAGCAGCTTGGGGGGCCCTAGGGGCGGGGAGCTGTTTTTT
CASSLGGPRGGELFF
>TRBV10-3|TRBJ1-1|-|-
TGTGCCATCAGTGAGCTAGGTAGGGCGGGTGAAGCTTTCTTT
CAISELGRAGEAFF
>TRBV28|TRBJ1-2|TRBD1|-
TGTGCCAGCAGCAGGGGGCCGTTAGGCTACACCTTC
CASSRGPLGYTF
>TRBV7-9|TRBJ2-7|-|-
TGTGCCAGCAACGGGGGGGGACAGGGTGAGCAGTACTTC
CASNGGGQGEQYF
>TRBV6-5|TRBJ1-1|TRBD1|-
TGTGCCAGCAGTCACGAGGGGGCTGGAACTGAAGCTTTCTTT
CASSHEGAGTEAFF
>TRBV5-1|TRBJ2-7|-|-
TGCGCCAGCAGCGGCGGGGTACCTGGGGACGGGCAGTACTTC
CASSGGVPGDGQYF
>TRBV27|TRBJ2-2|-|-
TGTGCCAGCCTCGACAGGACAAACACCGGGGAGCTGTTTTTT
CASLDRTNTGELFF
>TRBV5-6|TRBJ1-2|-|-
TGTGCCAGCAGCGAACAGGGTTTTAGCTATGGCTACACCTTC
CASSEQGFSYGYTF